The entry that follows covers one T cell receptor (beta chain) sequence. Antigen specificity is unknown. The sample belongs to a study of persistence of HIV-infected CD4 T cells. Overall study: Suppressive ART had lasted a median of about 8 years.

This was the immunoSEQ version 4 assay in survey mode. Assay: immunoSEQ multiplex PCR; the TCRdb copy retains only in-frame clones and omits some. The table has fewer than 35,000 clones, around four fifths seen once. Cells were stimulated with CMV-infected fibroblast lysates at roughly 10 ug/mL. CD40L-negative CD69-negative CD45RO-high memory CD4+ T cells were sorted as populations depleted of antigen-responding cells. Undetectable plasma HIV-1 RNA below 50 copies/mL lasted at least 4 years. Material: CD4+ T cells sorted from PBMCs after roughly 18-hour stimulation, obtained from a patient who received antiretroviral therapy. This TCR derives from an adult man with HIV who was CMV-seropositive.

CDR3 loop: CASSATGSFPPYF. CDR3 sequence (DNA): TGTGCCAGCAGTGCTACCGGGTCCTTCCCTCCGTACTTC. This chain links TRBV6-2 or TRBV6-3 with TRBJ2-5; no definite D call. CDR3 length: 13 residues. Germline V gene sequence: CDR1 MNHEY, CDR2 SVGEGT. V was shortened by 5 bases and J by 13 bases, with 20 bases between the two germline ends.